This is a list of T cell receptor beta chains from one sample in a study of blood T cell repertoires in COVID-19. Some clones are missing from TCRdb's copy, which holds only in-frame ones; the method was immunoSEQ multiplex PCR. Here the sample spans fewer than 200,000 clones, 82% being singletons. The specimen was PBMCs or T cells enriched from blood (not recorded which). These receptor sequences come from a woman aged 55-70 years with acute COVID-19. Each CDR3 is given with its conserved first and last residue. The D gene is left open where the match is weak. Rows give clone size only sometimes, using once, few, many, or a class for an expanded clone.

>15|NA|TRBD2|TRBV5-1|TRBJ2-1
TGCGCCAGCAGCTTGGAGGGACTAGCGGGCCGCGAGCAGTTCTTC
CASSLEGLAGREQFF
>14|NA|TRBD1|TRBV27|TRBJ1-3
TGTGCCAGCAGTTTCCAGGGGGAGGGAAACACCATATATTTT
CASSFQGEGNTIYF
>11|NA|NA|TRBV6-5|TRBJ1-1
TGTGCCAGCAGTTACCTGTCTGAAGCTTTCTTT
CASSYLSEAFF
>12|NA|TRBD1|TRBV2|TRBJ2-7
TGTGCCAGCAACCTACAGGGGTACGAGCAGTACTTC
CASNLQGYEQYF
>14|NA|NA|TRBV5-5|TRBJ1-5
TGTGCCAGCAGCTTGGAACGGGGTCATCAGCCCCAGCATTTT
CASSLERGHQPQHF
>15|few|TRBD1|TRBV9|TRBJ2-1
TGTGCCAGCAGAGGGGACAGGGGCTCCTACAATGAGCAGTTCTTC
CASRGDRGSYNEQFF
>16|NA|NA|TRBV18|TRBJ2-3
TGTGCCAGCTCACCAAGGGCGGGGGCCCCATCAAATACGCAGTATTTT
CASSPRAGAPSNTQYF
>14|NA|TRBD1|TRBV7-8|TRBJ2-3
TGTGCCAGCAGCTTAGTTGTAACAGGGGGTACGCAGTATTTT
CASSLVVTGGTQYF
>15|NA|NA|TRBV24-1|TRBJ1-3
TGTGCCACCAGTGAGTGGGCCATCTCTGGAAACACCATATATTTT
CATSEWAISGNTIYF
>14|few|NA|TRBV19|TRBJ1-5
TGTGCCAGTAGTATTGGTAGAGGCACACAGCCCCAGCATTTT
CASSIGRGTQPQHF
>14|NA|TRBD2|TRBV18|TRBJ2-1
TGTGCCAGCTCACCCGTGGTAGCGGGGAATGAGCAGTTCTTC
CASSPVVAGNEQFF
>14|NA|NA|TRBV3-1/TRBV3-2|TRBJ1-5
TGTGCCAGCAGCCAATCGGGAAGCTCTCAGCCCCAGCATTTT
CASSQSGSSQPQHF
>14|NA|NA|TRBV5-4|TRBJ1-2
TGTGCCAGCAGCGGTTGGGAGCGGGCCTATGGCTACACCTTC
CASSGWERAYGYTF
>17|NA|NA|TRBV6-1|TRBJ1-1
TGTGCCAGCAGTGAAAATGTGGCTAAACGGGTGAACACTGAAGCTTTCTTT
CASSENVAKRVNTEAFF
>13|NA|TRBD1|TRBV29-1|TRBJ1-4
TGCAGCGTTGTTGGTACAGGGGGTGAAAAACTGTTTTTT
CSVVGTGGEKLFF
>13|NA|NA|TRBV11-3|TRBJ2-1
TGTGCCAGCAGCTCCCTGGTCGGGGATGAGCAGTTCTTC
CASSSLVGDEQFF
>15|once|NA|TRBV7-2|TRBJ2-3
TGTGCCAGCAGCTTTTTAGCTTCTAGCACAGATACGCAGTATTTT
CASSFLASSTDTQYF
>13|NA|NA|TRBV29-1|TRBJ1-1
TGCAGCGTTCAAGTACATGGGAACACTGAAGCTTTCTTT
CSVQVHGNTEAFF
>15|NA|NA|TRBV5-1|TRBJ2-7
TGCGCCAGCAGCTTGGCGGGGGGCCGGCAGTACGAGCAGTACTTC
CASSLAGGRQYEQYF
>14|few|NA|TRBV7-2|TRBJ1-2
TGTGCCAGCACCCCCACGGAGGCTAACTATGGCTACACCTTC
CASTPTEANYGYTF
>17|NA|TRBD1|TRBV10-3|TRBJ1-6
TGTGCCATCAGTTACCCGACAGGGGGCTTGATGGATTCACCCCTCCACTTT
CAISYPTGGLMDSPLHF
>16|NA|TRBD1|TRBV4-2|TRBJ2-3
TGTGCCAGCAGTCGGACAGGGGCCGTTGGCACAGATACGCAGTATTTT
CASSRTGAVGTDTQYF
>13|NA|NA|TRBV14|TRBJ2-7
TGTGCCAGCAGCCGAGACAGTTCCTACGAGCAGTACTTC
CASSRDSSYEQYF
>17|NA|TRBD2|TRBV6-2/TRBV6-3|TRBJ2-1
TGTGCCAGCAGCATAGGGACTAGCGGGGCCAGCTACAATGAGCAGTTCTTC
CASSIGTSGASYNEQFF
>15|NA|TRBD2|TRBV5-1|TRBJ2-1
TGCGCCAGCAGGCGCGGGGGGGCCACCTACAATGAGCAGTTCTTC
CASRRGGATYNEQFF
>15|few|TRBD2|TRBV7-9|TRBJ2-1
TGTGCCAGTCTCCCCAGCGGGAGCACCTACAATGAGCAGTTCTTC
CASLPSGSTYNEQFF
>15|NA|TRBD1|TRBV30|TRBJ2-1
TGTGCCTGGAGTTGGACAGGGGCCCCCAGCTATGAGCAGTTCTTC
CAWSWTGAPSYEQFF
>13|NA|NA|TRBV6-5|TRBJ1-1
TGTGCCAGCAGGTTACAGGGGAACACTGAAGCTTTCTTT
CASRLQGNTEAFF
>14|NA|NA|TRBV9|TRBJ1-4
TGTGCCAGCAGCATAGGACTGAATAATGAAAAACTGTTTTTT
CASSIGLNNEKLFF